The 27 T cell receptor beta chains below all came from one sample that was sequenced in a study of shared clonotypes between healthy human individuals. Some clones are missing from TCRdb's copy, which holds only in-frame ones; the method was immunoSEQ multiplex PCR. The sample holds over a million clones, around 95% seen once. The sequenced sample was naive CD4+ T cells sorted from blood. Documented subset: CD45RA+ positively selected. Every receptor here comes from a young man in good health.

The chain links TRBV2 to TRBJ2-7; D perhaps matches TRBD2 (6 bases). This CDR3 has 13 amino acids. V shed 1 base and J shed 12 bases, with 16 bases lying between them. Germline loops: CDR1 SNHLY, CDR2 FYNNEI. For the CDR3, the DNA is TGTGCCAGCAGTGAAGAGGTCGTCAGCGGGCTGTACTTC. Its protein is CASSEEVVSGLYF.

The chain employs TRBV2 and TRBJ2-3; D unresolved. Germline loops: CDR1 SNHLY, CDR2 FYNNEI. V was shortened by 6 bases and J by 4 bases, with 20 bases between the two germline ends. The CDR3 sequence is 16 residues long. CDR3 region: CASSASYPSESDTQYF. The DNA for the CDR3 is TGTGCCAGCAGCGCGAGTTACCCGAGCGAGTCAGATACGCAGTATTTT. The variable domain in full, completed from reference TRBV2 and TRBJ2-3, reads EPEVTQTPSHQVTQMGQEVILRCVPISNHLYFYWYRQILGQKVEFLVSFYNNEISEKSEIFDDQFSVERPDGSNFTLKIRSTKLEDSAMYFCASSASYPSESDTQYFGPGTRLTVL.

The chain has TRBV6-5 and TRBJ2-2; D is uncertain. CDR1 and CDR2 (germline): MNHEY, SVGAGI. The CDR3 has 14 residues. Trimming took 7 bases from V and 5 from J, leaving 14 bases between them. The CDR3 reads CASTEHGETGELFF. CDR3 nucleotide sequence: TGTGCCAGCACCGAGCATGGGGAAACCGGGGAGCTGTTTTTT.

CDR3 bases: TGTGCCAGTGGACAGGGACAGGACCAGCCCCAGCATTTT. It specifies CASGQGQDQPQHF. This sequence joins TRBV19 and TRBJ1-5; 8 bases map to TRBD1. V dropped 8 bases and J dropped 7; count of bases not matched to a gene: 7. The CDR3 consists of 13 residues. The germline V gene has CDR1 LNHDA and CDR2 SQIVND (reference sequence).

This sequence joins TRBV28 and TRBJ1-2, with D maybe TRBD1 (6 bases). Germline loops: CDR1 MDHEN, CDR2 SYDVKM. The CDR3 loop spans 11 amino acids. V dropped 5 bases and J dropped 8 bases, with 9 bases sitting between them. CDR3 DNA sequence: TGTGCCAGCAGTACAGGGATAGGCTACACCTTC. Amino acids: CASSTGIGYTF.

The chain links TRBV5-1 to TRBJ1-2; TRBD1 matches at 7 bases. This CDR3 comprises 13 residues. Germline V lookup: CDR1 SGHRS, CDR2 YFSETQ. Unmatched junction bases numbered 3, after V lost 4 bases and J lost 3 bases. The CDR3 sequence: CASSQDRYYGYTF. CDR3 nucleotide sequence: TGCGCCAGCAGCCAGGACAGGTACTATGGCTACACCTTC. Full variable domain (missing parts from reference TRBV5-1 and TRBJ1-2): KAGVTQTPRYLIKTRGQQVTLSCSPISGHRSVSWYQQTPGQGLQFLFEYFSETQRNKGNFPGRFSGRQFSNSRSEMNVSTLELGDSALYLCASSQDRYYGYTFGSGTRLTVV.

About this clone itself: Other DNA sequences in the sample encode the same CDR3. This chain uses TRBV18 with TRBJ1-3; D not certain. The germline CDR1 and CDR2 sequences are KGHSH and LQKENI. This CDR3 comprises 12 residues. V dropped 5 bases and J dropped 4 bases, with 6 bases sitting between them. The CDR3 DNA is TGTGCCAGCTCAACCCTAGGAAACACCATATATTTT. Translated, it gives CASSTLGNTIYF.

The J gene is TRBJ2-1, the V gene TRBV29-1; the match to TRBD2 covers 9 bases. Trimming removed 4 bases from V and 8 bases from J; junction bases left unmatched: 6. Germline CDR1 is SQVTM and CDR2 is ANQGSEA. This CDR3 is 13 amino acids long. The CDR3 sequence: CSVATRLADEQFF. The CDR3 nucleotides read TGCAGCGTTGCCACTAGACTAGCGGATGAGCAGTTCTTC.

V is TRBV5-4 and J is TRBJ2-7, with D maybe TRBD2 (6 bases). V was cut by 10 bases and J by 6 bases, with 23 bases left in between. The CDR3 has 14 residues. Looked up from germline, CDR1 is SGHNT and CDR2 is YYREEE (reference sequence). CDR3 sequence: CACGVQGATGEQYF. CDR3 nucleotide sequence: TGTGCCTGCGGGGTCCAGGGTGCGACTGGCGAGCAGTACTTC.

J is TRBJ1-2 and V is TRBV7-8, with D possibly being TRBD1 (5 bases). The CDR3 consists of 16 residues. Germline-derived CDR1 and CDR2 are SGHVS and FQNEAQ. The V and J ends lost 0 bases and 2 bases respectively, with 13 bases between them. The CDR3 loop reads CASSLAQSRQNYGYTF. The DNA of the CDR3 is TGTGCCAGCAGCTTAGCGCAATCTCGACAGAACTATGGCTACACCTTC.

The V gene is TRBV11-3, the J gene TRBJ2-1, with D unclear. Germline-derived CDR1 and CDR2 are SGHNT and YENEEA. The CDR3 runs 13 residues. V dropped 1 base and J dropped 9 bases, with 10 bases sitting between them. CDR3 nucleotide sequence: TGTGCCAGCAGCTTAGGGCCGACCAGTGAGCAGTTCTTC. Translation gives CASSLGPTSEQFF.

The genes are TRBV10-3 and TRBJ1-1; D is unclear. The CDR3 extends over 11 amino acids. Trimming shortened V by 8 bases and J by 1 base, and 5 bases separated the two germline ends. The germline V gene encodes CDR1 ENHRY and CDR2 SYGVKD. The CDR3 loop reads CAIPENTEAFF. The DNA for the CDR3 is TGTGCCATCCCAGAGAACACTGAAGCTTTCTTT.

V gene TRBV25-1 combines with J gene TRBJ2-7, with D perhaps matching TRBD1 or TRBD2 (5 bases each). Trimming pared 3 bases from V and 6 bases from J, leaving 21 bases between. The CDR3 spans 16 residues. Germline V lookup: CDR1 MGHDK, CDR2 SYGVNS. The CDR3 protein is CASSDSGRKGSVEQYF. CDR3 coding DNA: TGTGCCAGCAGTGATTCGGGACGTAAGGGGTCAGTCGAGCAGTACTTC.

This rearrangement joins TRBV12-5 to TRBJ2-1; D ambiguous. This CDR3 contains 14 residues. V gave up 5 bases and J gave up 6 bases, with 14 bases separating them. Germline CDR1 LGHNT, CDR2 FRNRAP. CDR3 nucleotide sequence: TGTGCTAGTGGTACGCAGGAAGCGTTCAATGAGCAGTTCTTC. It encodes CASGTQEAFNEQFF.

This CDR3 is CASSLLTLAGSSSYNEQFF. The CDR3 DNA reads as TGTGCCAGCAGCTTACTGACACTAGCGGGTTCGAGCTCCTACAATGAGCAGTTCTTC. This chain joins TRBV7-8 and TRBJ2-1; 9 positions match TRBD2. The junction had 11 bases not matched to a gene; V was cut back by 2 bases and J by 0 bases. The CDR3 is made up of 19 amino acids. Germline lookup yields CDR1 SGHVS and CDR2 FQNEAQ.

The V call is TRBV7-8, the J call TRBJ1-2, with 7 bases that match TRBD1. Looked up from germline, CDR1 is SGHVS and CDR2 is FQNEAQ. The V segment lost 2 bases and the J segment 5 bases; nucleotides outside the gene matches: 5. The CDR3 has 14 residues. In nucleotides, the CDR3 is TGTGCCAGCAGCTTACGGAGGGGGCCTTATGGCTACACCTTC. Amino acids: CASSLRRGPYGYTF.

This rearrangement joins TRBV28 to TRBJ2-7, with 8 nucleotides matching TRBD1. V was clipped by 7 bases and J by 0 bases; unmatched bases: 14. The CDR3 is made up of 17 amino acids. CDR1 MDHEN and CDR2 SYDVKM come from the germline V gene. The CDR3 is CASISPRGLANSYEQYF. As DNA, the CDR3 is TGTGCCAGCATCTCACCCAGGGGGCTTGCTAACTCCTACGAGCAGTACTTC.

The CDR3 nucleotides are TGTGCCAGCTCACCGGTGGGGGAGGACTATGGCTACACCTTC. It encodes CASSPVGEDYGYTF. The chain couples TRBV18 to TRBJ1-2; a possible D gene is TRBD1 (5 bases). The V gene lost 3 bases and the J gene lost 3 bases, with 11 bases spanning the gap. Germline CDR1 KGHSH, CDR2 LQKENI. This CDR3 is built from 14 residues.

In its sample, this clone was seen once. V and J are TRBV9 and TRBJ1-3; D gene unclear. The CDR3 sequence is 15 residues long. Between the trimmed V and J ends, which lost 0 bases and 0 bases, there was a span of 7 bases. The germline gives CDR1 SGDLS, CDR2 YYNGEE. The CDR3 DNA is TGTGCCAGCAGCGTAGACAGCCACTCTGGAAACACCATATATTTT. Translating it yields CASSVDSHSGNTIYF. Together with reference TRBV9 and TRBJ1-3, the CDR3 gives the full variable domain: DSGVTQTPKHLITATGQRVTLRCSPRSGDLSVYWYQQSLDQGLQFLIQYYNGEERAKGNILERFSAQQFPDLHSELNLSSLELGDSALYFCASSVDSHSGNTIYFGEGSWLTVV.

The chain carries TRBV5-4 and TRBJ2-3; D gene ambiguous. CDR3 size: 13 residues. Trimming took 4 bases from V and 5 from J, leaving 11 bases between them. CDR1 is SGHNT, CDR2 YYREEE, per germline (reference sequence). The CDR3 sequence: CASSPGPIDTQYF. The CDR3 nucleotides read TGTGCCAGCAGCCCTGGACCGATAGATACGCAGTATTTT. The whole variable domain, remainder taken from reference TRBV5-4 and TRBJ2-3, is ETGVTQSPTHLIKTRGQQVTLRCSSQSGHNTVSWYQQALGQGPQFIFQYYREEENGRGNFPPRFSGLQFPNYSSELNVNALELDDSALYLCASSPGPIDTQYFGPGTRLTVL.

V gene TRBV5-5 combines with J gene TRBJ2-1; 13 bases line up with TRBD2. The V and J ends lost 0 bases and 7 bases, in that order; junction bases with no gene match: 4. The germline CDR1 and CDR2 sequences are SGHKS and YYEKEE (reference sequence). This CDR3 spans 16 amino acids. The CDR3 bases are TGTGCCAGCAGCTTGGGAGGACTAGCGGGAGTGAATGAGCAGTTCTTC. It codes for CASSLGGLAGVNEQFF. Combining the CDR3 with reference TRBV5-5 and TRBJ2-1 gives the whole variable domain DAGVTQSPTHLIKTRGQQVTLRCSPISGHKSVSWYQQVLGQGPQFIFQYYEKEERGRGNFPDRFSARQFPNYSSELNVNALLLGDSALYLCASSLGGLAGVNEQFFGPGTRLTVL.

The CDR3 loop is CASGGDALPFF. In nucleotides, the CDR3 is TGTGCCAGCGGGGGGGATGCGTTGCCGTTCTTC. The genes are TRBV2 and TRBJ2-1; 7 bases align to TRBD2. The CDR3 runs 11 residues. V lost 8 bases and J lost 15; bases outside the gene matches: 10. The germline V gene has CDR1 SNHLY and CDR2 FYNNEI.

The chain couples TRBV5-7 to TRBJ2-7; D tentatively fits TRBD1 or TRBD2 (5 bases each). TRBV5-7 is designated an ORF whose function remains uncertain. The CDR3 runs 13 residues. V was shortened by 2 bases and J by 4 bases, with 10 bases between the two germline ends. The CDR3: CASSFPGLYEQYF. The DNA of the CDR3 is TGTGCCAGCAGCTTCCCGGGGCTGTACGAGCAGTACTTC.

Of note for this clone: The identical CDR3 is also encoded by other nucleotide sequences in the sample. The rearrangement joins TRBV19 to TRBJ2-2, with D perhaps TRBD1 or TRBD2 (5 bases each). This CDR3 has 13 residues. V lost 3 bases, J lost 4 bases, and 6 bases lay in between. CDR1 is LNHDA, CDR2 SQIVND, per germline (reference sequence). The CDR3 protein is CASSIGGTGELFF. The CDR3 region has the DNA TGTGCCAGTAGTATTGGGGGCACCGGGGAGCTGTTTTTT.

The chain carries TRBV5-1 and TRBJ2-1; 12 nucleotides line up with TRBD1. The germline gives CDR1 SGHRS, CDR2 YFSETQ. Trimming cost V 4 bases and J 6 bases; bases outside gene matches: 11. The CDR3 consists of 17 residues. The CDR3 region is CASSTRAGTGGFNEQFF. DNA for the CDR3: TGCGCCAGCAGCACCCGAGCCGGGACAGGGGGCTTCAATGAGCAGTTCTTC.

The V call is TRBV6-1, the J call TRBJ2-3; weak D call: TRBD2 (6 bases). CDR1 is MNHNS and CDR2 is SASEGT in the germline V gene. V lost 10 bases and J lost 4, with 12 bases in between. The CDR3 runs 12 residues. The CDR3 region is CAIGRWADTQYF. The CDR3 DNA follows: TGTGCCATAGGGAGGTGGGCAGATACGCAGTATTTT.

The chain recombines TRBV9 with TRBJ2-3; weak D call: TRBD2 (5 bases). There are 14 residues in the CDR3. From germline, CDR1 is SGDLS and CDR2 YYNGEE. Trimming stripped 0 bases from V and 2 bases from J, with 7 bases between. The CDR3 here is CASSVALATDTQYF. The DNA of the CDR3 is TGTGCCAGCAGCGTAGCTCTAGCCACAGATACGCAGTATTTT.